The 13 T cell receptor beta chains in this list originate from one sample, sequenced in a study of CD8 T cells in Susac syndrome. RNA amounts of roughly 0.45 to 1 ug underwent reverse transcription with random hexamers. TCRdb processed the immunoSEQ multiplex PCR reads anew with MiXCR; each CDR3 protein has one entry. The sample shows under 250,000 distinct CDR3 sequences, about 94% of them seen only once. Sequenced sample: CD4+ T cells from PBMCs. The receptors shown here come from a human donor with Susac syndrome.

The CDR3 reads CASRVGAQAGELFF. CDR3 DNA sequence: TGCGCCAGCAGAGTCGGGGCGCAGGCCGGGGAGCTGTTTTTT. The chain joins TRBV4-3 to TRBJ2-2, with D perhaps matching TRBD1 or TRBD2 (5 bases each). This CDR3 is 14 amino acids long. Germline V gene data show CDR1 as LGHNA and CDR2 as YSLEER. V shed 6 bases and J shed 6 bases, with 14 bases lying between them.

This chain joins TRBV4-1 and TRBJ1-2, with 7 bases identical to TRBD1. This CDR3 has 14 residues. Germline CDR1 MGHRA, CDR2 YSYEKL. J lost 8 bases, V lost 3 bases, and 9 bases had no gene match. The CDR3 sequence: CASSHDDRDDGYTF. For the CDR3, the DNA is TGCGCCAGCAGCCACGACGACAGGGACGACGGCTACACCTTC.

A single count supports this clonotype. The chain uses TRBV29-1 and TRBJ2-1; D gene ambiguous. The CDR3 extends over 11 amino acids. The V end lost 4 bases, the J end lost 5 bases, and 6 bases lay between the germline ends. Germline-derived CDR1 and CDR2 are SQVTM and ANQGSEA. CDR3 amino acids: CSVGWDNEQFF. The DNA of the CDR3 is TGCAGCGTTGGATGGGACAATGAGCAGTTCTTC.

This chain links TRBV2 with TRBJ2-2; maybe TRBD1 (8 bases). Germline V gives CDR1 SNHLY, CDR2 FYNNEI. With 9 bases removed from V and 6 bases from J, the gap between germline ends came to 17 bases. The CDR3 runs to 14 residues. Here the CDR3 DNA reads TGTGCCAGTGACAGACAGGGGAGGGCCGGGGAGCTGTTTTTT. This gives the protein CASDRQGRAGELFF.

The J gene is TRBJ1-5, the V gene TRBV3-1; no clear D. The V end lost 5 bases, the J end lost 9 bases, and 14 bases lay between the germline ends. The CDR3 is 13 residues long. Germline V gene data show CDR1 as LGHDT and CDR2 as YNNKEL (reference sequence). This CDR3 is CASSSSTVRPQHF. In DNA form, the CDR3 reads TGTGCCAGCAGCTCATCGACGGTCCGGCCCCAGCATTTT.

The chain employs TRBV13 and TRBJ1-5; D gene uncertain. Trimming stripped 2 bases from V and 4 bases from J, with 6 bases between. CDR1 is PRHDT and CDR2 is FYEKMQ in the germline V gene (reference sequence). The CDR3 runs 13 residues. CDR3 sequence (DNA): TGTGCCAGCAGCTTAACCGTGAATCAGCCCCAGCATTTT. It is translated as CASSLTVNQPQHF.

This chain uses TRBV20-1 with TRBJ2-1; 9 bases match TRBD2. Germline CDR1 is DFQATT and CDR2 is SNEGSKA (reference sequence). The CDR3 runs to 16 residues. Trimming took 5 bases from V and 4 from J; bases not matched to a gene: 12. The CDR3 DNA reads TGCAGTGCTGGCCACCCCGGGACTAGCCCGTACAATGAGCAGTTCTTC. Translating gives CSAGHPGTSPYNEQFF.

The chain employs TRBV30 and TRBJ1-5; D uncertain. The CDR3 loop spans 19 amino acids. The V gene lost 0 bases and the J gene lost 0 bases, with 21 bases spanning the gap. Germline CDR1 GTSNPN, CDR2 SVGIG (reference sequence). The CDR3 loop is CAWSVSQDFTPYSNQPQHF. DNA of the CDR3: TGTGCCTGGAGTGTCTCTCAGGATTTCACACCTTATAGCAATCAGCCCCAGCATTTT.

The chain is built from TRBV6-1 and TRBJ2-3; tentative D call: TRBD2 (6 bases). Germline CDR1 and CDR2: MNHNS and SASEGT. Trimming removed 8 bases from V and 2 bases from J, with 14 bases in between. The CDR3 length is 14 residues. As DNA, the CDR3 is TGTGCCAGCCTTCCTACGCGGGACACAGATACGCAGTATTTT. Translated, it gives CASLPTRDTDTQYF.

V gene TRBV10-2 combines with J gene TRBJ2-7; D is possibly TRBD2 (6 bases). The CDR3 is made up of 13 amino acids. Germline CDR1 is WSHSY and CDR2 is SAAADI. V lost 6 bases, J lost 2 bases, and 11 bases lay in between. The CDR3 protein is CASRRDWPYEQYF. The CDR3 DNA sequence: TGCGCCAGCAGGAGGGACTGGCCCTACGAGCAGTACTTC.

The chain carries TRBV10-3 and TRBJ2-1; the D is unclear. Germline CDR1 ENHRY, CDR2 SYGVKD. Trimming pared 2 bases from V and 6 bases from J, leaving 2 bases between. The CDR3 consists of 11 residues. CDR3 coding DNA: TGTGCCATCAGTGAGGTCAATGAGCAGTTCTTC. Translation: CAISEVNEQFF.

The chain has TRBV5-5 and TRBJ2-3, with D unresolved. V dropped 0 bases and J dropped 5 bases, with 10 bases sitting between them. Germline CDR1 is SGHKS and CDR2 is YYEKEE (reference sequence). CDR3 length equals 14 residues. The CDR3 loop reads CASSLGPEGDTQYF. In nucleotides, the CDR3 is TGTGCCAGCAGCTTGGGGCCCGAAGGAGATACGCAGTATTTT. The variable domain in full, completed from reference TRBV5-5 and TRBJ2-3, reads DAGVTQSPTHLIKTRGQQVTLRCSPISGHKSVSWYQQVLGQGPQFIFQYYEKEERGRGNFPDRFSARQFPNYSSELNVNALLLGDSALYLCASSLGPEGDTQYFGPGTRLTVL.

The chain carries TRBV5-1 and TRBJ2-1; D gene unclear. This CDR3 comprises 15 residues. Trimming removed 0 bases from V and 0 bases from J, with 7 bases in between. CDR1 is SGHRS and CDR2 is YFSETQ in the germline V gene. This CDR3 reads CASSLVRSSYNEQFF. CDR3 nucleotide sequence: TGCGCCAGCAGCTTGGTTAGGAGCTCCTACAATGAGCAGTTCTTC. Using reference TRBV5-1 and TRBJ2-1 for the parts outside the CDR3, the full variable domain is KAGVTQTPRYLIKTRGQQVTLSCSPISGHRSVSWYQQTPGQGLQFLFEYFSETQRNKGNFPGRFSGRQFSNSRSEMNVSTLELGDSALYLCASSLVRSSYNEQFFGPGTRLTVL.